Listed below are T cell receptor beta chains from one sample, sequenced in a study of blood T cell repertoires in COVID-19. Libraries were prepared by immunoSEQ multiplex PCR; TCRdb keeps only in-frame clonotypes and omits some of them. The repertoire holds around 120,000 clones, with 70% to 90% as singletons. Material: peripheral blood. The receptors stem from a man aged 45 to 65 with acute or convalescent COVID-19. Each CDR3 is given with its conserved first and last residue. The order of the fields is clone size, V gene, D gene, CDR3 length, J gene, CDR3 protein, CDR3 DNA. D genes are given only for firm matches. The size of a clone is reported for some rows only, either as once, few or many, or as a class for expanded clones.

size: -; V: TRBV5-1; D: -; length: 13; J: TRBJ2-7; CDR3: CASSRGYSYEQYF; DNA: TGCGCCAGCAGCCGCGGGTATTCCTACGAGCAGTACTTC
size: -; V: TRBV7-8; D: TRBD1; length: 16; J: TRBJ1-6; CDR3: CASSLAGQNYNSPLHF; DNA: TGTGCCAGCAGCTTAGCGGGACAGAACTATAATTCACCCCTCCACTTT
size: -; V: TRBV10-2; D: TRBD2; length: 14; J: TRBJ2-1; CDR3: CASHYRTSGNEQFF; DNA: TGCGCCAGCCACTACCGAACTAGCGGGAATGAGCAGTTCTTC
size: -; V: TRBV12-5; D: TRBD1; length: 14; J: TRBJ2-4; CDR3: CASGNGQGADIQYF; DNA: TGTGCTAGTGGTAATGGACAGGGGGCGGACATTCAGTACTTC
size: -; V: TRBV10-3; D: TRBD2; length: 17; J: TRBJ2-2; CDR3: CAISHPGTSGSTGELFF; DNA: TGTGCCATCAGCCACCCCGGGACTAGCGGGAGTACCGGGGAGCTGTTTTTT
size: -; V: TRBV5-1; D: -; length: 11; J: TRBJ2-7; CDR3: CASSLHYEQYF; DNA: TGCGCCAGCAGCTTGCACTACGAGCAGTACTTC
size: -; V: TRBV30; D: -; length: 15; J: TRBJ2-6; CDR3: CAWDRRGAGANVLTF; DNA: TGTGCCTGGGATAGGCGGGGAGCTGGGGCCAACGTCCTGACTTTC
size: -; V: TRBV7-9; D: TRBD1; length: 15; J: TRBJ1-3; CDR3: CASSLRQGPGNTIYF; DNA: TGTGCCAGCAGCTTGCGACAGGGCCCTGGAAACACCATATATTTT
size: once; V: TRBV2; D: TRBD2; length: 14; J: TRBJ2-5; CDR3: CASRGGLAGAAQYF; DNA: TGTGCCAGCAGAGGCGGACTAGCGGGAGCGGCCCAGTACTTC
size: -; V: TRBV3-1/TRBV3-2; D: TRBD2; length: 11; J: TRBJ2-1; CDR3: CASSIAGEQFF; DNA: TGTGCCAGCAGCATAGCGGGAGAGCAGTTCTTC
size: -; V: TRBV9; D: -; length: 15; J: TRBJ1-4; CDR3: CASSPAWVGGGGLFF; DNA: TGTGCCAGCAGCCCGGCCTGGGTAGGCGGGGGCGGACTGTTTTTT
size: once; V: TRBV5-1; D: TRBD2; length: 14; J: TRBJ2-1; CDR3: CASSGLADYNEQFF; DNA: TGCGCCAGCTCGGGGCTAGCGGACTACAATGAGCAGTTCTTC
size: -; V: TRBV2; D: -; length: 13; J: TRBJ1-1; CDR3: CAAAGNMNTEAFF; DNA: TGTGCCGCAGCGGGGAACATGAACACTGAAGCTTTCTTT
size: few; V: TRBV6-5; D: -; length: 13; J: TRBJ2-3; CDR3: CASRKRTADTQYF; DNA: TGTGCCAGCAGAAAGCGGACAGCAGATACGCAGTATTTT
size: -; V: TRBV9; D: -; length: 15; J: TRBJ2-1; CDR3: CASNPGGRGTNEQFF; DNA: TGTGCCAGCAACCCTGGGGGCCGAGGGACGAATGAGCAGTTCTTC
size: -; V: TRBV19; D: -; length: 13; J: TRBJ2-1; CDR3: CASSPGQKNEQFF; DNA: TGTGCCAGTAGTCCCGGACAGAAGAATGAGCAGTTCTTC
size: -; V: TRBV7-8; D: TRBD1; length: 15; J: TRBJ2-1; CDR3: CASSLGQGNGNEQFF; DNA: TGTGCCAGCAGCTTGGGACAGGGGAATGGCAATGAGCAGTTCTTC
size: -; V: TRBV7-8; D: -; length: 16; J: TRBJ2-1; CDR3: CASSLFSWDSANEQFF; DNA: TGTGCCAGCAGCTTATTTTCGTGGGACTCGGCCAATGAGCAGTTCTTC
size: -; V: TRBV24-1; D: TRBD2; length: 14; J: TRBJ2-1; CDR3: CATSASGSSNEQFF; DNA: TGTGCCACCAGTGCTAGCGGGAGTTCGAATGAGCAGTTCTTC
size: -; V: TRBV14; D: -; length: 13; J: TRBJ2-3; CDR3: CASLGSGTDTQYF; DNA: TGTGCCAGCCTCGGGAGTGGCACAGATACGCAGTATTTT
size: once; V: TRBV5-6; D: -; length: 14; J: TRBJ1-6; CDR3: CASSLYGAGSPLHF; DNA: TGTGCCAGCAGCTTGTATGGGGCTGGATCACCCCTCCACTTT
size: few; V: TRBV6-5; D: TRBD2; length: 16; J: TRBJ2-7; CDR3: CASSYLISGRIYEQYF; DNA: TGTGCCAGCAGTTACCTAATTAGCGGGAGGATTTACGAGCAGTACTTC
size: -; V: TRBV6-5; D: -; length: 13; J: TRBJ1-5; CDR3: CASSYSRASVWHF; DNA: TGTGCCAGCAGTTACTCGAGGGCTTCGGTTTGGCATTTT
size: -; V: TRBV24-1; D: TRBD2; length: 16; J: TRBJ2-3; CDR3: CATSDPGSGNTDTQYF; DNA: TGTGCCACCAGTGACCCGGGAAGCGGGAACACAGATACGCAGTATTTT
size: -; V: TRBV9; D: -; length: 15; J: TRBJ2-7; CDR3: CASSLDGTQLHEQYF; DNA: TGTGCCAGCAGCTTGGACGGGACACAGCTCCACGAGCAGTACTTC
size: -; V: TRBV2; D: TRBD1; length: 16; J: TRBJ1-5; CDR3: CASREQGALSNQPQHF; DNA: TGTGCCAGCAGAGAACAGGGGGCGCTTAGCAATCAGCCCCAGCATTTT
size: -; V: TRBV14; D: TRBD1; length: 14; J: TRBJ1-3; CDR3: CASSPGQGGNTIYF; DNA: TGTGCCAGCAGCCCAGGACAGGGTGGAAACACCATATATTTT
size: -; V: TRBV7-6; D: -; length: 15; J: TRBJ1-2; CDR3: CASSLDGGQNYGYTF; DNA: TGTGCCAGCAGCTTAGACGGAGGACAGAACTATGGCTACACCTTC
size: -; V: TRBV6-6; D: TRBD1; length: 15; J: TRBJ1-5; CDR3: CASSYLTGVVQPQHF; DNA: TGTGCCAGCAGTTACTTGACAGGGGTTGTTCAGCCCCAGCATTTT
size: -; V: TRBV7-7; D: TRBD1; length: 13; J: TRBJ2-7; CDR3: CASSVQTGGEQYF; DNA: TGTGCCAGCAGCGTCCAGACAGGGGGCGAGCAGTACTTC
size: -; V: TRBV30; D: -; length: 16; J: TRBJ2-2; CDR3: CAWSVIDLLNTGELFF; DNA: TGTGCCTGGAGTGTAATCGACTTACTGAACACCGGGGAGCTGTTTTTT
size: once; V: TRBV18; D: -; length: 14; J: TRBJ1-1; CDR3: CASSPQAGGTEAFF; DNA: TGTGCCAGCTCACCACAAGCTGGCGGCACTGAAGCTTTCTTT
size: -; V: TRBV7-8; D: TRBD2; length: 17; J: TRBJ2-3; CDR3: CASTPYLAGVATDTQYF; DNA: TGTGCCAGCACCCCCTATTTAGCGGGAGTCGCCACAGATACGCAGTATTTT
size: once; V: TRBV7-7; D: -; length: 14; J: TRBJ2-5; CDR3: CASSPDSIQETQYF; DNA: TGTGCCAGCAGCCCGGACAGTATCCAAGAGACCCAGTACTTC
size: -; V: TRBV19; D: -; length: 12; J: TRBJ2-1; CDR3: CASSTSWNEQFF; DNA: TGTGCCAGTAGTACTAGTTGGAATGAGCAGTTCTTC
size: few; V: TRBV6-4; D: -; length: 13; J: TRBJ1-2; CDR3: CASSATSSYGYTF; DNA: TGTGCCAGCAGTGCGACTTCCTCCTATGGCTACACCTTC
size: -; V: TRBV4-3; D: -; length: 17; J: TRBJ1-2; CDR3: CASSQDIYQGSNYGYTF; DNA: TGCGCCAGCAGCCAAGATATCTATCAGGGGTCGAACTATGGCTACACCTTC
size: -; V: TRBV19; D: -; length: 15; J: TRBJ2-5; CDR3: CASSIGAGLKETQYF; DNA: TGTGCCAGTAGTATTGGGGCAGGCCTAAAAGAGACCCAGTACTTC
size: -; V: TRBV7-8; D: -; length: 14; J: TRBJ2-3; CDR3: CASSRGVGESTQYF; DNA: TGTGCCAGCAGCCGAGGAGTTGGAGAAAGTACGCAGTATTTT
size: -; V: TRBV7-2; D: -; length: 12; J: TRBJ2-3; CDR3: CASSLLRDTQYF; DNA: TGTGCCAGCAGCCTTCTGAGGGATACGCAGTATTTT
size: -; V: TRBV2; D: TRBD1; length: 14; J: TRBJ2-5; CDR3: CASSRDRGMETQYF; DNA: TGTGCCAGCAGCAGGGACAGGGGGATGGAGACCCAGTACTTC
size: -; V: TRBV27; D: TRBD1; length: 17; J: TRBJ1-5; CDR3: CASSDAWTGGGNQPQHF; DNA: TGTGCCAGCAGTGACGCTTGGACAGGGGGAGGCAATCAGCCCCAGCATTTT
size: -; V: TRBV19; D: TRBD1; length: 13; J: TRBJ1-2; CDR3: CASNVGQAYGYTF; DNA: TGTGCCAGTAACGTAGGACAGGCCTATGGCTACACCTTC
size: -; V: TRBV6-5; D: TRBD2; length: 14; J: TRBJ2-1; CDR3: CASKTSGKYNEQFF; DNA: TGTGCCAGCAAGACTAGCGGGAAATACAATGAGCAGTTCTTC
size: -; V: TRBV2; D: TRBD1; length: 14; J: TRBJ1-2; CDR3: CASSARQGDDGYTF; DNA: TGTGCCAGCAGTGCCCGACAGGGGGATGATGGCTACACCTTC
size: -; V: TRBV6-5; D: TRBD2; length: 15; J: TRBJ2-1; CDR3: CASSPGGISYNEQFF; DNA: TGTGCCAGCAGCCCCGGGGGGATATCCTACAATGAGCAGTTCTTC
size: -; V: TRBV14; D: TRBD1; length: 12; J: TRBJ1-2; CDR3: CASSRQGGGYTF; DNA: TGTGCCAGCAGTCGACAGGGAGGTGGCTACACCTTC
size: -; V: TRBV24-1; D: -; length: 15; J: TRBJ2-7; CDR3: CATSDPGHSLHEQYF; DNA: TGTGCCACCAGTGACCCGGGACATAGCCTCCACGAGCAGTACTTC
size: once; V: TRBV13; D: -; length: 12; J: TRBJ1-1; CDR3: CASSFRYTEAFF; DNA: TGTGCCAGCAGCTTTCGGTACACTGAAGCTTTCTTT
size: -; V: TRBV7-8; D: TRBD1; length: 11; J: TRBJ2-7; CDR3: CASDRGYEQYF; DNA: TGTGCCAGCGACAGGGGTTACGAGCAGTACTTC